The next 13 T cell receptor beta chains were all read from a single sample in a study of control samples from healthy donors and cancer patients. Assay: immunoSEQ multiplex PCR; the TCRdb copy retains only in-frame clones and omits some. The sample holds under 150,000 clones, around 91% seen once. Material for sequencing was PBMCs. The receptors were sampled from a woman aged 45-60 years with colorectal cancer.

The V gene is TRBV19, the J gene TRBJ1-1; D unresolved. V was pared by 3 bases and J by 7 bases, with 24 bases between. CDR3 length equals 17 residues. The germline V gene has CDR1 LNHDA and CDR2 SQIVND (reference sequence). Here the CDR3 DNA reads TGTGCCAGTAGTATCGGCCCCAATCGGGTATCATGGGATGAAGCTTTCTTT. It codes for CASSIGPNRVSWDEAFF.

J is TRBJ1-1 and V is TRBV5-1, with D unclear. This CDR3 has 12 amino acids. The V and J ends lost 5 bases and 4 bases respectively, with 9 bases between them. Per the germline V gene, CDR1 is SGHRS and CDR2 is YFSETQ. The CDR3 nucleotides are TGCGCCAGCAGGGGTCAGAGCACTGAAGCTTTCTTT. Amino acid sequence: CASRGQSTEAFF.

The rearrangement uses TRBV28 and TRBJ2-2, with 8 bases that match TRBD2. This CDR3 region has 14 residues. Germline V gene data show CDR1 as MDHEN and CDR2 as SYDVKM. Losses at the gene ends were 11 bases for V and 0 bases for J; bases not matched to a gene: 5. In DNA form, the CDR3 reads TGTGCCGCGGGGGGCCCGGCGAACACCGGGGAGCTGTTTTTT. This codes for CAAGGPANTGELFF.

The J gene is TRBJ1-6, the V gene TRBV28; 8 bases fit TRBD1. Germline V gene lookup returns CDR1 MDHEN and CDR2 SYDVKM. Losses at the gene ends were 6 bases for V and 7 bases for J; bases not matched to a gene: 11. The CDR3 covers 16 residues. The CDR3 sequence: CASSSDRGVRNSPLHF. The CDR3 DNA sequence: TGTGCCAGCAGCTCTGACAGGGGAGTACGGAATTCACCCCTCCACTTT.

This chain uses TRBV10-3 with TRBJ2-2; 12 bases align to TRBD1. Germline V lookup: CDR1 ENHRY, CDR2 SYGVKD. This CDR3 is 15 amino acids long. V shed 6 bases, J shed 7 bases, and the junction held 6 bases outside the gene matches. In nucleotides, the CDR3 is TGTGCCATCAGGACGGGACAGGGGGCTATCGGGGAGCTGTTTTTT. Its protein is CAIRTGQGAIGELFF.

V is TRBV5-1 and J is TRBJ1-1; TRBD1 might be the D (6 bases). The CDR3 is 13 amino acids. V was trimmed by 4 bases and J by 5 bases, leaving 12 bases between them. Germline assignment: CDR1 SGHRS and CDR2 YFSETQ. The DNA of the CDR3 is TGCGCCAGCAGCCAGGGGCGAAATACTGAAGCTTTCTTT. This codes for CASSQGRNTEAFF.

CDR3 region: CASSPRDRQETQYF. As DNA, the CDR3 is TGTGCCAGCAGCCCTAGGGACCGCCAAGAGACCCAGTACTTC. This rearrangement joins TRBV7-8 to TRBJ2-5; the D gene could be TRBD1 or TRBD2 (5 bases each). Deletions cut 5 bases from V and 1 base from J, with 11 bases between. This CDR3 is 14 amino acids long. Germline V gene lookup returns CDR1 SGHVS and CDR2 FQNEAQ. The full variable domain, completed using reference TRBV7-8 and TRBJ2-5, is GAGVSQSPRYKVAKRGQDVALRCDPISGHVSLFWYQQALGQGPEFLTYFQNEAQLDKSGLPSDRFFAERPEGSVSTLKIQRTQQEDSAVYLCASSPRDRQETQYFGPGTRLLVL.

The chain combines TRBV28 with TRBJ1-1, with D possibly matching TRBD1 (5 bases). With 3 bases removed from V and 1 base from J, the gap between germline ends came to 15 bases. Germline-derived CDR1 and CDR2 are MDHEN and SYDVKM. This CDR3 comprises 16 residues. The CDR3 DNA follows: TGTGCCAGCAGTTTTTGGGGGTTAGATAGGAACACTGAAGCTTTCTTT. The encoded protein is CASSFWGLDRNTEAFF.

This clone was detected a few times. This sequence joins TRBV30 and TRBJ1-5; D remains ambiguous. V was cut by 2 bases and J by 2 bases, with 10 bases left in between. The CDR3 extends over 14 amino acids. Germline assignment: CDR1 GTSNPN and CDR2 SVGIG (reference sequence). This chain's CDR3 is CAWSPGLGNQPQHF. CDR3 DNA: TGTGCCTGGAGTCCCGGGTTGGGCAATCAGCCCCAGCATTTT.

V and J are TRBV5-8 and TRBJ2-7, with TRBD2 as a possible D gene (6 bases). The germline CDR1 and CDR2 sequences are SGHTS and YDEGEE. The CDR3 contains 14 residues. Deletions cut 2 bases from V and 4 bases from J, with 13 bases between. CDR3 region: CASSFAGRPYEQYF. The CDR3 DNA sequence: TGTGCCAGCAGCTTCGCCGGGAGACCGTACGAGCAGTACTTC.

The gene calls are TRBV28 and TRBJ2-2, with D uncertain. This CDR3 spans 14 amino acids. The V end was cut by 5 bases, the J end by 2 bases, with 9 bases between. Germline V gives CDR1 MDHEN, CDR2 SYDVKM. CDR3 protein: CASSPASNTGELFF. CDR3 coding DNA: TGTGCCAGCAGTCCCGCCTCAAACACCGGGGAGCTGTTTTTT.

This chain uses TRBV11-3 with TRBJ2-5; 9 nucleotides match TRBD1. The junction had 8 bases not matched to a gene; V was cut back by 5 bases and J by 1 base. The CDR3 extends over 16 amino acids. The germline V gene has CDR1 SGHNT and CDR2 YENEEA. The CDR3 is CASSPGIQGAQETQYF. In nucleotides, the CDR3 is TGTGCCAGCAGCCCAGGGATACAGGGGGCCCAAGAGACCCAGTACTTC.

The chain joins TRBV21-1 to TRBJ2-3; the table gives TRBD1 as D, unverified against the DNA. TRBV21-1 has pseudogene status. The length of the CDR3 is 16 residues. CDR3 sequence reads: CASSKEKGGIEDTQYF. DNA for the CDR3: TGTGCCAGCAGCAAAGAGAAAGGGGGCATTGAAGATACGCAGTATTTT.